Shown below are 20 T cell receptor beta chains from a single sample sequenced in a study of control samples from healthy donors and cancer patients. Clones were read by immunoSEQ multiplex PCR, and TCRdb kept only the in-frame ones, dropping some. The table shows 200,000 or so clones, with around 90% occurring only once. Material for sequencing was blood. These receptors came from a man aged 25-40 years in good health.

This chain connects TRBV7-9 to TRBJ1-1; 9 bases line up with TRBD1. The CDR3 is 19 residues long. The V and J ends lost 0 bases and 1 base, in that order; junction bases with no gene match: 12. Germline V gene data show CDR1 as SEHNR and CDR2 as FQNEAQ (reference sequence). CDR3 loop: CASSLAEGTGRLRNTEAFF. CDR3 DNA: TGTGCCAGCAGCTTAGCAGAAGGGACAGGGCGACTCCGGAACACTGAAGCTTTCTTT. Together with reference TRBV7-9 and TRBJ1-1, the CDR3 gives the full variable domain: DTGVSQNPRHKITKRGQNVTFRCDPISEHNRLYWYRQTLGQGPEFLTYFQNEAQLEKSRLLSDRFSAERPKGSFSTLEIQRTEQGDSAMYLCASSLAEGTGRLRNTEAFFGQGTRLTVV.

The chain links TRBV29-1 to TRBJ2-5, with 12 positions matching TRBD2. The germline CDR1 and CDR2 sequences are SQVTM and ANQGSEA. The CDR3 has 15 residues. J lost 7 bases, V lost 4 bases, and 10 bases had no gene match. Here the CDR3 DNA reads TGCAGCGTTGGAGTCCTAGCGGGGGGGCTGGGGACCCAGTACTTC. Amino acids: CSVGVLAGGLGTQYF.

The sample holds one count of this clone. This chain links TRBV7-6 with TRBJ1-2; TRBD1 aligns across 8 bases. Germline-derived CDR1 and CDR2 are SGHVS and FNYEAQ. CDR3 length: 18 amino acids. V lost 1 base, J lost 3 bases, and 13 bases stayed unmatched. The CDR3 DNA follows: TGTGCCAGCAGCTTAGGGACAGGGACAGGAGAATTCGACTATGGCTACACCTTC. It encodes CASSLGTGTGEFDYGYTF.

This rearrangement joins TRBV6-1 to TRBJ1-5, with 7 bases matching TRBD1. This CDR3 comprises 14 residues. The J segment lost 6 bases and the V segment lost 3 bases, leaving 5 bases of the junction unmatched. Germline V CDR1 and CDR2: MNHNS, SASEGT. DNA for the CDR3: TGTGCCAGCAGTGACCGACAGGGTCGTCAGCCCCAGCATTTT. This gives the protein CASSDRQGRQPQHF.

This clone was detected only once. The chain couples TRBV11-2 to TRBJ2-1; the match to TRBD1 covers 8 bases. The length of the CDR3 is 15 residues. The germline CDR1 and CDR2 sequences are SGHAT and FQNNGV. V lost 5 bases, J lost 5 bases, and 8 bases stayed unmatched. The CDR3 loop is CASSLGQGKHNEQFF. The CDR3 DNA is TGTGCCAGCAGCCTCGGACAGGGAAAGCACAATGAGCAGTTCTTC.

This chain joins TRBV5-1 and TRBJ2-2, with D perhaps matching TRBD2 (6 bases). The V end was cut by 0 bases, the J end by 1 base, with 10 bases between. Germline V gives CDR1 SGHRS, CDR2 YFSETQ. The CDR3 runs 16 residues. CDR3 sequence reads: CASSLGVGGNTGELFF. The DNA for the CDR3 is TGCGCCAGCAGCTTGGGCGTCGGGGGGAACACCGGGGAGCTGTTTTTT.

The genes are TRBV19 and TRBJ1-2; TRBD1 matches 9 bases. Germline V lookup: CDR1 LNHDA, CDR2 SQIVND (reference sequence). The CDR3 contains 15 residues. J lost 2 bases, V lost 1 base, and 2 bases had no gene match. DNA for the CDR3: TGTGCCAGTAGTATAGGGGGACAGGGAAACTATGGCTACACCTTC. Its protein product is CASSIGGQGNYGYTF.

The CDR3 DNA reads TGCGCCAGCAGCCGGGGGGGCCCCAATCAGCCCCAGCATTTT. Amino acids: CASSRGGPNQPQHF. The V gene is TRBV5-1, the J gene TRBJ1-5; TRBD1 might be the D (6 bases). The CDR3 is 14 amino acids. V was trimmed by 4 bases and J by 3 bases, leaving 11 bases between them. The germline gives CDR1 SGHRS, CDR2 YFSETQ.

V gene TRBV28 combines with J gene TRBJ1-1; D is unclear. Trimming took off 6 bases at V and 7 bases at J, with 12 bases between the two ends. The V gene's germline CDR1 is MDHEN and CDR2 SYDVKM. CDR3 size: 12 residues. CDR3 sequence: CASSGQGVEAFF. CDR3 sequence (DNA): TGTGCCAGCAGCGGTCAAGGCGTTGAAGCTTTCTTT.

The rearrangement uses TRBV3-1 (or the pseudogene TRBV3-2) and TRBJ2-4; possible D gene TRBD1, 6 bases. V gave up 5 bases and J gave up 7 bases, with 9 bases separating them. Germline V CDR1 and CDR2: LGHDT, YNNKEL (reference sequence). The CDR3 spans 12 residues. As DNA, the CDR3 is TGTGCCAGCAGCAACAGGGTTAACATTCAGTACTTC. This translates into CASSNRVNIQYF.

The J gene is TRBJ2-1, the V gene TRBV19, with 8 bases identical to TRBD2. In germline, CDR1 is LNHDA, CDR2 SQIVND (reference sequence). The CDR3 is made up of 16 amino acids. With V trimmed by 6 bases and J by 0 bases, 7 bases remained unmatched. CDR3 nucleotides: TGTGCCAGTAGAAATCGGGGGGGAAGCTCCTACAATGAGCAGTTCTTC. It translates to CASRNRGGSSYNEQFF.

This sequence joins TRBV4-2 and TRBJ2-1; TRBD2 matches 8 bases. The CDR3 has 14 residues. The germline V gene has CDR1 LGHNA and CDR2 YNFKEQ. V was pared by 1 base and J by 5 bases, with 1 base of the junction left unmatched. The CDR3 sequence is CASSQGRGDNEQFF. The DNA for the CDR3 is TGTGCCAGCAGCCAAGGGCGGGGGGACAATGAGCAGTTCTTC.

J is TRBJ1-4 and V is TRBV2; 9 bases fit TRBD1. This CDR3 spans 13 amino acids. V was clipped by 7 bases and J by 7 bases; unmatched bases: 4. Germline V gene sequence: CDR1 SNHLY, CDR2 FYNNEI. CDR3 amino acids: CASMGQGGEKLFF. For the CDR3, the DNA is TGTGCCAGCATGGGACAGGGCGGTGAAAAACTGTTTTTT.

V is TRBV13 and J is TRBJ2-7; 7 bases fit TRBD1. V lost 5 bases and J lost 2; bases outside the gene matches: 3. The CDR3 runs to 13 residues. Germline CDR1 reads PRHDT; CDR2 reads FYEKMQ (reference sequence). As DNA, the CDR3 is TGTGCCAGCAGCCTCGGGACAGCCTACGAGCAGTACTTC. It is translated as CASSLGTAYEQYF.

The chain couples TRBV2 to TRBJ2-3, with D possibly matching TRBD2 (5 bases). This CDR3 region has 15 residues. The V end lost 4 bases, the J end lost 0 bases, and 11 bases lay between the germline ends. Germline loops: CDR1 SNHLY, CDR2 FYNNEI. The CDR3 bases are TGTGCCAGCAGTGTCGAACGGGGAAGCACAGATACGCAGTATTTT. It codes for CASSVERGSTDTQYF.

In this sample, this clone turned up once. V and J are TRBV6-1 and TRBJ1-3; D perhaps matches TRBD1 (5 bases). This CDR3 spans 16 amino acids. CDR1 is MNHNS and CDR2 is SASEGT in the germline V gene. The V gene lost 4 bases and the J gene lost 3 bases, with 16 bases spanning the gap. The CDR3 sequence: CASSADSFRVGNTIYF. The DNA for the CDR3 is TGTGCCAGCAGTGCTGACAGTTTTAGGGTTGGAAACACCATATATTTT.

In its sample, this clone was seen a few times. The gene calls are TRBV5-6 and TRBJ1-6, with 10 bases identical to TRBD1. CDR1 is SGHDT and CDR2 is YYEEEE in the germline V gene. The CDR3 has 15 residues. Trimming at V came to 4 bases and at J to 10 bases, leaving 8 bases not matched to a gene. The CDR3 is CASSTSTGGWSPLHF. CDR3 nucleotide sequence: TGTGCCAGCAGCACGTCGACAGGGGGCTGGTCACCCCTCCACTTT. Full variable domain (missing parts from reference TRBV5-6 and TRBJ1-6): DAGVTQSPTHLIKTRGQQVTLRCSPKSGHDTVSWYQQALGQGPQFIFQYYEEEERQRGNFPDRFSGHQFPNYSSELNVNALLLGDSALYLCASSTSTGGWSPLHFGNGTRLTVT.

The chain combines TRBV4-1 with TRBJ1-2, with 10 nucleotides matching TRBD1. The CDR3 contains 16 residues. With 0 bases clipped from V and 6 bases from J, the junction kept 7 bases outside the gene matches. The germline gives CDR1 MGHRA, CDR2 YSYEKL. CDR3 residues: CASSQEPLTGGHGYTF. Written as DNA, the CDR3 is TGCGCCAGCAGCCAAGAACCCCTGACAGGGGGCCATGGCTACACCTTC.

J is TRBJ1-3 and V is TRBV7-6; unclear D gene. This CDR3 contains 14 residues. Germline values: CDR1 SGHVS, CDR2 FNYEAQ. Trimming pared 2 bases from V and 1 base from J, leaving 6 bases between. The CDR3 coding sequence is TGTGCCAGCAGCTTAAGTAGATCTGGAAACACCATATATTTT. The encoded protein is CASSLSRSGNTIYF. The variable domain in full, with the rest retrieved from reference TRBV7-6 and TRBJ1-3, is GAGVSQSPRYKVTKRGQDVALRCDPISGHVSLYWYRQALGQGPEFLTYFNYEAQQDKSGLPNDRFSAERPEGSISTLTIQRTEQRDSAMYRCASSLSRSGNTIYFGEGSWLTVV.

The chain employs TRBV2 and TRBJ1-2, with 9 bases that match TRBD1. The CDR3 runs 13 residues. Germline CDR1 SNHLY, CDR2 FYNNEI. J was trimmed by 4 bases and V by 6 bases; bases with no gene match: 3. In nucleotides, the CDR3 is TGTGCCAGCAGGGGACAGGGTTTCTATGGCTACACCTTC. It codes for CASRGQGFYGYTF.